This T cell receptor beta chain was sequenced for a study of Graves' ophthalmopathy and Graves' hyperthyroidism. At the level of the study: The blood sample was drawn at first diagnosis and before any treatment.

The CDR3 length is 16 residues. Trimming removed 7 bases from V and 0 bases from J, with 16 bases in between. The germline gives CDR1 SQVTM, CDR2 ANQGSEA. The sequenced template was RNA, covering the TCR beta CDR3 region. HTBI primers primed a first-round RT-PCR, and a second-round multiplex PCR followed. One entry per CDR3 protein, called by TCRdb with MiXCR from the multiplex PCR reads. The table lists hundreds of thousands of distinct CDR3 sequences, about two fifths of them singletons. This clonotype was obtained from an adult man with Graves' ophthalmopathy. The chain recombines TRBV29-1 with TRBJ2-6; D is perhaps TRBD1 or TRBD2 (6 bases each). The sequenced sample consisted of peripheral blood. The CDR3 DNA is TGCAGCGGCTACAGGGACTCCGCCTCTGGGGCCAACGTCCTGACTTTC. Its translation is CSGYRDSASGANVLTF.